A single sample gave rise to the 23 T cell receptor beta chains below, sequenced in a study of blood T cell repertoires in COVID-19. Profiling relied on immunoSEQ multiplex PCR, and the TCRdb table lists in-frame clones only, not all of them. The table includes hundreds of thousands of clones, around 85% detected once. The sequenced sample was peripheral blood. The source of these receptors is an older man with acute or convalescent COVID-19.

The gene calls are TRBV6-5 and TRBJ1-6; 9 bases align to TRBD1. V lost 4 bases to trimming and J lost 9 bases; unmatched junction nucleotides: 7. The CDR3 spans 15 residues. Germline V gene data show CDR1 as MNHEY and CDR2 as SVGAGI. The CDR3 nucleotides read TGTGCCAGCAGTTCCCCCGGGACAGGGCTTTCACCCCTCCACTTT. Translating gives CASSSPGTGLSPLHF.

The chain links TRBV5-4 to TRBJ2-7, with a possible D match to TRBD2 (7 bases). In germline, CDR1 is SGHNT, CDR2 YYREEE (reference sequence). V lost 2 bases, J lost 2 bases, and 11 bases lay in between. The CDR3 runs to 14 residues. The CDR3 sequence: CASSFGGAPYEQYF. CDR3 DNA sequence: TGTGCCAGCAGCTTTGGGGGGGCCCCCTACGAGCAGTACTTC.

The CDR3 loop is CAWSRGGALGNEQFF. Here the CDR3 DNA reads TGTGCCTGGAGTCGAGGAGGAGCGCTTGGCAATGAGCAGTTCTTC. This chain connects TRBV30 to TRBJ2-1, with D possibly matching TRBD2 (5 bases). The CDR3 has 15 residues. CDR1 and CDR2 (germline): GTSNPN, SVGIG (reference sequence). V lost 2 bases and J 6 bases, leaving 17 bases between the germline ends.

CDR3 sequence: CASSVVGLADDVEQFF. The DNA for the CDR3 is TGTGCCAGCAGCGTAGTTGGACTAGCGGACGATGTTGAGCAGTTCTTC. The V call is TRBV9, the J call TRBJ2-1; 10 bases are a match to TRBD2. The trim removed 0 bases at V and 9 bases at J, leaving 9 bases unmatched. Germline-derived CDR1 and CDR2 are SGDLS and YYNGEE. There are 16 residues in the CDR3.

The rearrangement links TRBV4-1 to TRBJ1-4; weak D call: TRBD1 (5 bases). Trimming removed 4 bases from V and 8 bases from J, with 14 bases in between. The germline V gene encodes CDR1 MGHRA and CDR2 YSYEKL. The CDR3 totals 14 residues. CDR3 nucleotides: TGCGCCAGCAGCCCGGGACTACCCCCCGAAAAACTGTTTTTT. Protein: CASSPGLPPEKLFF.

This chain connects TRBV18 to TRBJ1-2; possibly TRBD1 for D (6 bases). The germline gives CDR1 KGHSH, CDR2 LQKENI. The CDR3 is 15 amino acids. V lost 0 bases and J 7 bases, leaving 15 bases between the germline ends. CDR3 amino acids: CASSPPYRGAFGYTF. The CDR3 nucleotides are TGTGCCAGCTCACCACCGTATCGGGGGGCGTTTGGCTACACCTTC. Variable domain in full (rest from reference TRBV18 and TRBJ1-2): NAGVMQNPRHLVRRRGQEARLRCSPMKGHSHVYWYRQLPEEGLKFMVYLQKENIIDESGMPKERFSAEFPKEGPSILRIQQVVRGDSAAYFCASSPPYRGAFGYTFGSGTRLTVV.

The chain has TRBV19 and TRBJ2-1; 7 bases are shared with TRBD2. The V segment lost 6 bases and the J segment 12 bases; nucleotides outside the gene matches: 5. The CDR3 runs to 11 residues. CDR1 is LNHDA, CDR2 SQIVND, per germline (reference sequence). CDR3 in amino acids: CASRAGVRQFF. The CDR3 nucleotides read TGTGCCAGTAGGGCGGGGGTCCGGCAGTTCTTC.

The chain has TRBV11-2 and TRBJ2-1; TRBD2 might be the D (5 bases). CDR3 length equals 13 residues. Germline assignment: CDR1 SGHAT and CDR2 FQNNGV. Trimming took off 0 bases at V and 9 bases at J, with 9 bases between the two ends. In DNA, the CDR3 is TGTGCCAGCAGCTTAGACCCGACTACTGAGCAGTTCTTC. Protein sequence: CASSLDPTTEQFF.

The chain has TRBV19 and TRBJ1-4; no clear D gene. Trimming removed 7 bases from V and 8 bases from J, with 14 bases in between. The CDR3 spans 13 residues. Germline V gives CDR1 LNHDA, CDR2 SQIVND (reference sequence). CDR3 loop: CASKLEAGEKLFF. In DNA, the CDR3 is TGTGCCAGTAAGTTGGAGGCAGGCGAAAAACTGTTTTTT.

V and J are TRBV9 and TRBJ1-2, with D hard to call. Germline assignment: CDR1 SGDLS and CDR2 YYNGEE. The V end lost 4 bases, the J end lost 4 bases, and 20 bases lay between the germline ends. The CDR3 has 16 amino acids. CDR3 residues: CASSPSAEGLTYGYTF. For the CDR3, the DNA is TGTGCCAGCAGCCCATCGGCGGAGGGTTTGACCTATGGCTACACCTTC.

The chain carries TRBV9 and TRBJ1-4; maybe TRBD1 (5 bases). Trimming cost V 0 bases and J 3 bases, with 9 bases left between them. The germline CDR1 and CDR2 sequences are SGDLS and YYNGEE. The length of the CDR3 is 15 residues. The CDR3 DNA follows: TGTGCCAGCAGCGTAGCCGCGGGACCTAATGAAAAACTGTTTTTT. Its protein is CASSVAAGPNEKLFF. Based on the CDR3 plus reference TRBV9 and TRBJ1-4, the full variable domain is DSGVTQTPKHLITATGQRVTLRCSPRSGDLSVYWYQQSLDQGLQFLIQYYNGEERAKGNILERFSAQQFPDLHSELNLSSLELGDSALYFCASSVAAGPNEKLFFGSGTQLSVL.

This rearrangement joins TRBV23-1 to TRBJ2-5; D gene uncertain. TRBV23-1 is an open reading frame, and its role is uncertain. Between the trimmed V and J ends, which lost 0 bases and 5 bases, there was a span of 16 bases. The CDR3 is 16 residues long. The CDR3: CASSQSNITLWETQYF. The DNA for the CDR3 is TGCGCCAGCAGTCAATCGAACATCACCTTGTGGGAGACCCAGTACTTC.

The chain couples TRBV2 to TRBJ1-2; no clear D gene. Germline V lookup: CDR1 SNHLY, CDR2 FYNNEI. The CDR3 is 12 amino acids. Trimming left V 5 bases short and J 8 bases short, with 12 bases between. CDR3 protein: CASSTSREGYTF. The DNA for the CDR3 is TGTGCCAGCAGTACCTCGAGGGAGGGCTACACCTTC.

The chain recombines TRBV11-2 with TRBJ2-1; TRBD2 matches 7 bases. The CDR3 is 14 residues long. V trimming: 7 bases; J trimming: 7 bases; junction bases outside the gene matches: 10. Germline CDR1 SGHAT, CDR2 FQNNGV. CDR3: CASTSLADRNEQFF. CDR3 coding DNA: TGTGCCAGCACTTCGCTAGCGGACCGAAATGAGCAGTTCTTC.

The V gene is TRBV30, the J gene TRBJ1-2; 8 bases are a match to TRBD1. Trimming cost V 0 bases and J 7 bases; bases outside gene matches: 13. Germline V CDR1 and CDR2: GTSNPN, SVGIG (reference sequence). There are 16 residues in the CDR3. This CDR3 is CAWSVQIGTGERGYTF. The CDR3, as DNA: TGTGCCTGGAGTGTACAGATCGGGACAGGTGAACGTGGCTACACCTTC.

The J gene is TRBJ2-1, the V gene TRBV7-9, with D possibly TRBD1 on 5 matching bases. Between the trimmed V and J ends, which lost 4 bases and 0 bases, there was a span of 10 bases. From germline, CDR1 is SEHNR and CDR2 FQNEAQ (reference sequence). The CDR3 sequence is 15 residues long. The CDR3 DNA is TGTGCCAGCAGCTGGCAGGGAAGCTCCTACAATGAGCAGTTCTTC. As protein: CASSWQGSSYNEQFF.

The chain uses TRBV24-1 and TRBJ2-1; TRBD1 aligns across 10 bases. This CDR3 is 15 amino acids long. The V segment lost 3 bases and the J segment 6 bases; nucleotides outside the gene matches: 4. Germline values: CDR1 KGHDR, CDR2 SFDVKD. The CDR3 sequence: CATSDRGQGGNEQFF. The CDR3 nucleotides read TGTGCCACCAGTGATAGAGGACAGGGGGGCAATGAGCAGTTCTTC.

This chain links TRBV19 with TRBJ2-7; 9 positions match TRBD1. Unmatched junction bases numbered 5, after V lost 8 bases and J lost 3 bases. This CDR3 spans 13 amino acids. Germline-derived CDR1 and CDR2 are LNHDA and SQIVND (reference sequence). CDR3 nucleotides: TGTGCCAGTCGGGACAGGGCGCGCTACGAGCAGTACTTC. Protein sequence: CASRDRARYEQYF. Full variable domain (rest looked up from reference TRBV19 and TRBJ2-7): DGGITQSPKYLFRKEGQNVTLSCEQNLNHDAMYWYRQDPGQGLRLIYYSQIVNDFQKGDIAEGYSVSREKKESFPLTVTSAQKNPTAFYLCASRDRARYEQYFGPGTRLTVT.

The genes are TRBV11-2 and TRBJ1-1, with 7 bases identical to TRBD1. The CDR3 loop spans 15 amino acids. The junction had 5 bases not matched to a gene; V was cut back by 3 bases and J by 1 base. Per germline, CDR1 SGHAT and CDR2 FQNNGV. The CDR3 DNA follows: TGTGCCAGCAGCTTCTTACCAGGGGGGAACACTGAAGCTTTCTTT. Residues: CASSFLPGGNTEAFF.

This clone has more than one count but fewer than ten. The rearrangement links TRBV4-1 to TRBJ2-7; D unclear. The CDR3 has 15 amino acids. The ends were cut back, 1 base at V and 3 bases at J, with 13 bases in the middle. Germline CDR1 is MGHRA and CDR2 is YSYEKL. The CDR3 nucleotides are TGCGCCAGCAGCCAAGGGTCCCTAAAGAACTACGAGCAGTACTTC. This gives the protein CASSQGSLKNYEQYF.

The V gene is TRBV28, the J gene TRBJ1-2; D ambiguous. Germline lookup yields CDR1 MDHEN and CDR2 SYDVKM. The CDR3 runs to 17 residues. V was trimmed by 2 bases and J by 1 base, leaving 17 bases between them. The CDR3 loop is CASSLRTIMADNYGYTF. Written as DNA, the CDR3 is TGTGCCAGCAGTTTAAGAACAATAATGGCAGATAACTATGGCTACACCTTC.

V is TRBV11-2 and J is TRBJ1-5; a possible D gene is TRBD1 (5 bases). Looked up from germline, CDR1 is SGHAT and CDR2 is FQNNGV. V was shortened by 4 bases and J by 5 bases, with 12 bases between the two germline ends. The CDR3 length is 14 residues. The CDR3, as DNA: TGTGCCAGCAGCTCCTTACGGGGGGATCAGCCCCAGCATTTT. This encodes CASSSLRGDQPQHF.

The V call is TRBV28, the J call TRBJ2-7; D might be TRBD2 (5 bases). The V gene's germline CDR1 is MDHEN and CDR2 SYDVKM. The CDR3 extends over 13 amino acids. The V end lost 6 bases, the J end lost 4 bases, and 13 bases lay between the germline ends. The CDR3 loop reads CASRNRGLYEQYF. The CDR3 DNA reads TGTGCCAGCAGAAACCGGGGATTGTACGAGCAGTACTTC. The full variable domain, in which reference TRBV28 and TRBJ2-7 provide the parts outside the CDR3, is DVKVTQSSRYLVKRTGEKVFLECVQDMDHENMFWYRQDPGLGLRLIYFSYDVKMKEKGDIPEGYSVSREKKERFSLILESASTNQTSMYLCASRNRGLYEQYFGPGTRLTVT.